This T cell receptor beta chain comes out of a study of T cells expressing NK-cell markers. Germline-derived CDR1 and CDR2 are MNHNS and SASEGT. The CDR3 consists of 13 residues. TCRdb re-called the 5' RACE reads; every CDR3 protein appears as one record, without DNA. The clone table shows 140,000 or so distinct CDR3 sequences, with the ten largest holding 9.5% to 15%. The clonotype was recovered from a man younger than 35 in good health. The V gene is TRBV6-1, the J gene TRBJ2-1; TCRdb's D gene call, TRBD1, goes unchecked for lack of DNA. The sequenced sample was blood T cells: a sorted CD56 or NKG2C T cell subset, CD4+ or CD8+ T cells, or bulk PBMC T cells (not recorded which). The CDR3 here is CASSRDTYNEQFF.